This entry features one TCR beta chain sequence. Its antigen is undetermined. This entry comes from a study of T cell responses to AZD1222 COVID-19 vaccine. Study-wide results and caveats: The CD4 TCRs associated with vaccination extended across spike and predominated at 160-218 and 743-854.

Germline CDR1 is LGHNA and CDR2 is YNFKEQ. The V end lost 4 bases, the J end lost 7 bases, and 18 bases lay between the germline ends. This CDR3 has 15 amino acids. Libraries were prepared by immunoSEQ multiplex PCR; TCRdb keeps only in-frame clonotypes and omits some of them. The table shows 150,000 to 200,000 clones, with 90% to 95% occurring only once. The material sequenced was peripheral blood, taken 28 days after the second AZD1222 dose. V and J are TRBV4-2 and TRBJ2-3; possibly TRBD1 for D (5 bases). The origin of this receptor is an adult who received the AZD1222 COVID-19 vaccine. The CDR3 sequence: CASSPKSDGAYTQYF. The CDR3 region has the DNA TGTGCCAGCAGCCCAAAAAGCGATGGGGCATATACGCAGTATTTT.